In this sample, the clone carrying this T cell receptor (beta chain) turned up a few times. The record originates from a study of beta chain features in type 1 diabetes. Isolated RNA was reverse transcribed in full, so expressed TCRB transcripts were sequenced. Sequencing used immunoSEQ multiplex PCR; TCRdb keeps in-frame clones, though not all of them. Of 900,000 or so clones in the sample, about a sixth were seen once. Germline V gene sequence: CDR1 ENHRY, CDR2 SYGVKD. The length of the CDR3 is 13 residues. Trimming took off 2 bases at V and 6 bases at J, with 10 bases between the two ends. This chain connects TRBV10-3 to TRBJ1-2; D is undetermined. The sample was naive CD4+ T cells from blood. The source is a young woman in good health. Written as DNA, the CDR3 is TGTGCCATCAGTGAGGGGAGAGAACATGGCTACACCTTC. It is translated as CAISEGREHGYTF.